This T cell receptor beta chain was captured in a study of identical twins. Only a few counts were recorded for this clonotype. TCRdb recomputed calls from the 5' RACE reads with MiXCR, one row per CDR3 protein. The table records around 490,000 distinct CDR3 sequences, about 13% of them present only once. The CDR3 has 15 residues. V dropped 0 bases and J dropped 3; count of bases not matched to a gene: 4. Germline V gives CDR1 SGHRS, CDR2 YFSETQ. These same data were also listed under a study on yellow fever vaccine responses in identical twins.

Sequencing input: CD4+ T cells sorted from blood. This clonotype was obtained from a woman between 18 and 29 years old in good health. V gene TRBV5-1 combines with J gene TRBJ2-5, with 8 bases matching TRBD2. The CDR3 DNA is TGCGCCAGCAGCTTGGGAGGGACTAGTAAAGAGACCCAGTACTTC. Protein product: CASSLGGTSKETQYF.